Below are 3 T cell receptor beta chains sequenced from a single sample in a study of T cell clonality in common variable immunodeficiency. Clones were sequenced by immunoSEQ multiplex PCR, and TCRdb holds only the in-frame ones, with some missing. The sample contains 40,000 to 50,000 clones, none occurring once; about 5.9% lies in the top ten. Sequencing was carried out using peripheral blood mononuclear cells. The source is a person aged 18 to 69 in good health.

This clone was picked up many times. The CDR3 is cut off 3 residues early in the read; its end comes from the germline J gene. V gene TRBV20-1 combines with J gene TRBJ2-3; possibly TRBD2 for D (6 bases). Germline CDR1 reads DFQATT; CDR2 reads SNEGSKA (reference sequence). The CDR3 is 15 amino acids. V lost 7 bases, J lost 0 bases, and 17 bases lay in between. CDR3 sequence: CSVGGLQPSTDTQYF. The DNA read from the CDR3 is TGCAGTGTGGGGGGACTCCAACCTAGCACAGATACG.

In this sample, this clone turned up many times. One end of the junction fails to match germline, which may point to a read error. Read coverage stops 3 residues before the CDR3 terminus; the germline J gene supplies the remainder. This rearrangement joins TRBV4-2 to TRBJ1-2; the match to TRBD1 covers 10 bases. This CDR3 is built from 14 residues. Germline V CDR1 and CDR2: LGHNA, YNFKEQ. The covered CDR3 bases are TGCGCCAGCAGCCTTACCGGGACAGGGGATGGC. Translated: CASSLTGTGDG. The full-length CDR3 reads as CASSLTGTGDGYTF.

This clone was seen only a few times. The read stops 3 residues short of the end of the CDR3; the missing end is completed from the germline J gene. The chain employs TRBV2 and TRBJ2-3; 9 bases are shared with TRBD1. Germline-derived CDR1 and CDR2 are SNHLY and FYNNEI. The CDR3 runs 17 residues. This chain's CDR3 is CAGGTGLGIGGHETQYF. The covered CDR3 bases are TGTGCCGGCGGGACAGGGCTAGGGATAGGAGGGCATGAGACG.